The source of this T cell receptor (beta chain) is a study of T cell repertoires in cytomegalovirus infection. Study as a whole: Indications came from public TCR beta signatures; they pointed to CMV infection and to a matching HLA type. Notes on the study in general: Dominating the ex vivo response were HLA-C-restricted CMV-specific TCR beta clonotypes. Identification of carriers of CMV plus the relevant HLA was achieved through cumulative public TCR beta family frequency.

TCRdb recomputed calls from the reads with MiXCR, one row per CDR3 protein. The sample includes about 140,000 distinct CDR3 sequences, approximately 5.9% of them seen just once. This clonotype was observed a few times. Its target is unknown. The source material was PBMCs. The origin of this receptor is a human donor in good health (CMV status not recorded). Some clones in this sample may be carry-over from other donors' samples.

CDR3 region: CASSYGSGQVNQPQHF. In nucleotides, the CDR3 is TGTGCCAGCAGTTACGGTTCGGGACAGGTCAATCAGCCCCAGCATTTT. This chain links TRBV6-6 with TRBJ1-5; 8 nucleotides align to TRBD1. V dropped 2 bases and J dropped 3; count of bases not matched to a gene: 6. Germline lookup yields CDR1 MNHNY and CDR2 SVGAGI (reference sequence). The CDR3 runs to 16 residues.